Each of the 5 T cell receptor beta chains below was sequenced from the same sample in a study of cytomegalovirus exposure and HLA in healthy donors. PCR used 60 Vbeta primers and 13 Jbeta primers. The repertoire was sequenced with immunoSEQ multiplex PCR; TCRdb's copy has only in-frame clones and lacks some. In the table there are about 160,000 clones, 60% to 85% of which are singletons. Source material: PBMCs. These TCRs come from a woman aged 40 to 50 in good health and CMV-seropositive.

V gene TRBV11-2 combines with J gene TRBJ1-2, with TRBD1 as a possible D gene (5 bases). CDR1 is SGHAT and CDR2 is FQNNGV in the germline V gene. This CDR3 is 14 amino acids long. V lost 0 bases, J lost 8 bases, and 13 bases lay in between. The CDR3 DNA reads TGTGCCAGCAGCTTAGAAGTAGGAGGGGCCGGCTACACCTTC. This sequence encodes CASSLEVGGAGYTF.

The chain is built from TRBV9 and TRBJ2-5; 8 bases are shared with TRBD2. The V segment lost 0 bases and the J segment 0 bases; nucleotides outside the gene matches: 4. CDR3 length: 16 residues. The germline V gene has CDR1 SGDLS and CDR2 YYNGEE. The chain's CDR3 is CASSVASGGHQETQYF. Here the CDR3 DNA reads TGTGCCAGCAGCGTAGCTTCGGGGGGGCACCAAGAGACCCAGTACTTC. Full variable domain (rest looked up from reference TRBV9 and TRBJ2-5): DSGVTQTPKHLITATGQRVTLRCSPRSGDLSVYWYQQSLDQGLQFLIQYYNGEERAKGNILERFSAQQFPDLHSELNLSSLELGDSALYFCASSVASGGHQETQYFGPGTRLLVL.

This chain joins TRBV9 and TRBJ1-2, with 8 positions matching TRBD1. The CDR3 contains 16 residues. V lost 4 bases and J lost 4; bases outside the gene matches: 12. The germline CDR1 and CDR2 sequences are SGDLS and YYNGEE. In nucleotides, the CDR3 is TGTGCCAGCAGCCAAAACCCGGACAGGGCCCCCTATGGCTACACCTTC. Amino acid sequence: CASSQNPDRAPYGYTF.

V and J are TRBV7-2 and TRBJ2-2; no firm D call. This CDR3 contains 15 residues. Germline CDR1 and CDR2: SGHTA and FQGNSA. Trimming took off 1 base at V and 1 base at J, with 7 bases between the two ends. The CDR3 DNA follows: TGTGCCAGCAGCTTAGGACTGGGGAACACCGGGGAGCTGTTTTTT. Its protein is CASSLGLGNTGELFF. Full variable domain (missing parts from reference TRBV7-2 and TRBJ2-2): GAGVSQSPSNKVTEKGKDVELRCDPISGHTALYWYRQSLGQGLEFLIYFQGNSAPDKSGLPSDRFSAERTGGSVSTLTIQRTQQEDSAVYLCASSLGLGNTGELFFGEGSRLTVL.

The gene calls are TRBV7-2 and TRBJ1-1; D ambiguous. Germline V lookup: CDR1 SGHTA, CDR2 FQGNSA. The CDR3 is made up of 14 amino acids. Between the trimmed V and J ends, which lost 8 bases and 2 bases, there was a span of 15 bases. CDR3: CASSTSWANTEAFF. The DNA of the CDR3 is TGTGCCAGCTCCACCTCGTGGGCAAACACTGAAGCTTTCTTT.